This is a list of T cell receptor beta chains from one sample in a study of blood T cell repertoires in COVID-19. The data were produced by immunoSEQ multiplex PCR, yet TCRdb's version contains in-frame clones alone and is incomplete. The sample shows 130,000 to 150,000 clones, roughly 80% of them seen only once. Source material: PBMCs or T cells enriched from blood (not recorded which). These receptors originate from a man aged 50-60 years who had recovered from COVID-19. Each CDR3 is given with its conserved first and last residue. Some rows have no size entry. The others give once, few or many, or a class for an expanded clone.

.	TRBV9	TRBJ2-3	CASSSRRGGWDTQYF
.	TRBV7-9	TRBJ2-3	CASSWRQGDTQYF
.	TRBV7-8	TRBJ1-6	CASSLAANPDSPLHF
.	TRBV6-6	TRBJ2-7	CASSDSLSYEQYF
few	TRBV7-2	TRBJ1-6	CASSAGTGGRSPLHF
.	TRBV5-4	TRBJ2-5	CASSRTGDGTQYF
.	TRBV2	TRBJ1-4	CASRRTGSVGF
.	TRBV6-5	TRBJ2-5	CASSQLAGPRGTQYF
once	TRBV28	TRBJ1-2	CASTLSGRGYTF
.	TRBV6-2/TRBV6-3	TRBJ2-5	CASCPVGHQETQYF
.	TRBV19	TRBJ1-2	CASSIGRSTVNYGYTF
.	TRBV3-1/TRBV3-2	TRBJ1-2	CASSQNTGTGGGYTF
.	TRBV7-2	TRBJ1-5	CASSLSRARGGQPQHF
.	TRBV7-2	TRBJ2-2	CASSRGGMTGWWTGELFF
.	TRBV5-6	TRBJ1-2	CASSRRDRGYGYTF
.	TRBV28	TRBJ1-5	CASSLDRASNQPQHF
.	TRBV7-2	TRBJ1-5	CASSSRTGHQPQHF